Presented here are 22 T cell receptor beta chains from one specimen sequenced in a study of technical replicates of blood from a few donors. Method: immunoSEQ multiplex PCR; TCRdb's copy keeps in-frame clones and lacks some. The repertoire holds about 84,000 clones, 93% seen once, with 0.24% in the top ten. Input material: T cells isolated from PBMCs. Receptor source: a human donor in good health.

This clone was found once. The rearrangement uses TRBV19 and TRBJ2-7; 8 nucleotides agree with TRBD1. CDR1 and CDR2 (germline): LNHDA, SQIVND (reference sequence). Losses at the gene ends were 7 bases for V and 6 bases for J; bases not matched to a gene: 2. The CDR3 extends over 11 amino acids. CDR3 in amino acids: CASTGGGEQYF. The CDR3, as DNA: TGTGCCAGTACAGGGGGCGGCGAGCAGTACTTC. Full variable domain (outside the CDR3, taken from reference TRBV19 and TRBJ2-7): DGGITQSPKYLFRKEGQNVTLSCEQNLNHDAMYWYRQDPGQGLRLIYYSQIVNDFQKGDIAEGYSVSREKKESFPLTVTSAQKNPTAFYLCASTGGGEQYFGPGTRLTVT.

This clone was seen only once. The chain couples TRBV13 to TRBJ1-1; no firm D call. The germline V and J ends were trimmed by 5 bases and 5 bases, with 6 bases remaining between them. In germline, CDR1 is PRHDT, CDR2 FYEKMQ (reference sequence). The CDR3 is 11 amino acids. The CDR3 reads CASSAGTEAFF. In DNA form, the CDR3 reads TGTGCCAGCAGCGCGGGGACTGAAGCTTTCTTT.

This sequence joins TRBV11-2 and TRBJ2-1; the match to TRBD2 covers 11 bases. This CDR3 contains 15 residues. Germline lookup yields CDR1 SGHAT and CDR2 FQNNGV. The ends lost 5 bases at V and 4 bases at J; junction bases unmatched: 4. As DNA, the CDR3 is TGTGCCAGCAGCCTAGCGGGAGGACATTACAATGAGCAGTTCTTC. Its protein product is CASSLAGGHYNEQFF. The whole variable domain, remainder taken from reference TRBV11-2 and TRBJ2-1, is EAGVAQSPRYKIIEKRQSVAFWCNPISGHATLYWYQQILGQGPKLLIQFQNNGVVDDSQLPKDRFSAERLKGVDSTLKIQPAKLEDSAVYLCASSLAGGHYNEQFFGPGTRLTVL.

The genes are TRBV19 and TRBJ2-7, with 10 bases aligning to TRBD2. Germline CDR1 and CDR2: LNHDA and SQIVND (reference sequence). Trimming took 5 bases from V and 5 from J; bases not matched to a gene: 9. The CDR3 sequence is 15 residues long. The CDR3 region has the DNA TGTGCCAGTAGTTTTCTAGCGGGAGTTGGGCACGAGCAGTACTTC. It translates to CASSFLAGVGHEQYF.

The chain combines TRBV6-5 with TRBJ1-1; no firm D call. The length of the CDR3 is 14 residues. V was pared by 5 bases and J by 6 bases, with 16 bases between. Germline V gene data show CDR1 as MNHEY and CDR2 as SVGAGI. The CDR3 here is CASSERRLSAEAFF. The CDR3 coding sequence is TGTGCCAGCAGTGAGAGACGCCTGAGCGCTGAAGCTTTCTTT.

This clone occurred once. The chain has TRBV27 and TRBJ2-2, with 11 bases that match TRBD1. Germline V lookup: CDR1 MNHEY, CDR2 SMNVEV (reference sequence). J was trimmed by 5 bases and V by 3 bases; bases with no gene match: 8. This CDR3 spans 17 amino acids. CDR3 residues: CASSFRPGTGGTGELFF. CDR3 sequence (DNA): TGTGCCAGCAGTTTTCGTCCCGGGACAGGGGGTACCGGGGAGCTGTTTTTT.

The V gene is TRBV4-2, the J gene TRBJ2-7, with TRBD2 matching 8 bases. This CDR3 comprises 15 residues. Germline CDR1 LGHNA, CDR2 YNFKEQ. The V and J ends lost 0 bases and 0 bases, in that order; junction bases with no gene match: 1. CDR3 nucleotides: TGTGCCAGCAGCCAAGAAAGCGGGAGCTCCTACGAGCAGTACTTC. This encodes CASSQESGSSYEQYF.

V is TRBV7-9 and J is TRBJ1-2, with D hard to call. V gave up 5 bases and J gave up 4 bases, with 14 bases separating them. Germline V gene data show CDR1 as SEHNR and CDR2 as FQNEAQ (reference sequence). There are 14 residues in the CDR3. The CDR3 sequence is CASSPGDVSYGYTF. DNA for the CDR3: TGTGCCAGCAGCCCCGGGGATGTTAGCTATGGCTACACCTTC. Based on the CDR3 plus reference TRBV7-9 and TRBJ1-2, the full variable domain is DTGVSQNPRHKITKRGQNVTFRCDPISEHNRLYWYRQTLGQGPEFLTYFQNEAQLEKSRLLSDRFSAERPKGSFSTLEIQRTEQGDSAMYLCASSPGDVSYGYTFGSGTRLTVV.

Here the CDR3 reads CASSPGQGRNTIYF. CDR3 coding DNA: TGTGCCAGCAGCCCGGGACAGGGGAGAAACACCATATATTTT. The V and J genes are TRBV7-2 and TRBJ1-3, with 10 bases lining up with TRBD1. Germline values: CDR1 SGHTA, CDR2 FQGNSA. The CDR3 sequence is 14 residues long. V shed 5 bases and J 5 bases; nucleotides not matched to a gene: 3.

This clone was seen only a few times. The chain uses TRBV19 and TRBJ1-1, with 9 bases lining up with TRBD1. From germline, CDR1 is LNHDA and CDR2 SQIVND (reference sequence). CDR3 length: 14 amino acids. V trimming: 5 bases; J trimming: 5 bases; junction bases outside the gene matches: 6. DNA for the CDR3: TGTGCCAGTAGTGGGGGACAGGGAAGTACTGAAGCTTTCTTT. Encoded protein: CASSGGQGSTEAFF.

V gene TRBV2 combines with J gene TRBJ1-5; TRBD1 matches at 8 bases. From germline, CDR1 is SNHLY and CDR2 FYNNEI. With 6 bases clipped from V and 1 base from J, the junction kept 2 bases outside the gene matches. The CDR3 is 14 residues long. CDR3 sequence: CASRTGASNQPQHF. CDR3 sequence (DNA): TGTGCCAGCAGGACAGGGGCCAGCAATCAGCCCCAGCATTTT.

CDR3 sequence (DNA): TGTGCCAGCAGCTACAACTCCTACGAGCAGTACTTC. This codes for CASSYNSYEQYF. The chain employs TRBV4-2 and TRBJ2-7, with unresolved D. The CDR3 contains 12 residues. Trimming removed 5 bases from V and 0 bases from J, with 5 bases in between. Germline CDR1 is LGHNA and CDR2 is YNFKEQ.

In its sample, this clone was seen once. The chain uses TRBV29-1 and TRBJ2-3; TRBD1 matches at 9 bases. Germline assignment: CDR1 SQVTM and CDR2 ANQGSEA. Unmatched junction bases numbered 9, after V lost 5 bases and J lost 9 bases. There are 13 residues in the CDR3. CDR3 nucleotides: TGCAGCGTTCCGGGACAGGGAAATTGGACGCAGTATTTT. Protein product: CSVPGQGNWTQYF.

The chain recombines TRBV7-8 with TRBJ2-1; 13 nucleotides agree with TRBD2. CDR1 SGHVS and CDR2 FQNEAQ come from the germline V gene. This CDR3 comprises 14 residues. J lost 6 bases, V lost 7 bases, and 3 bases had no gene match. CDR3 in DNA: TGTGCCAGCACCAGACTAGCGGGAGGCAATGAGCAGTTCTTC. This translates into CASTRLAGGNEQFF.

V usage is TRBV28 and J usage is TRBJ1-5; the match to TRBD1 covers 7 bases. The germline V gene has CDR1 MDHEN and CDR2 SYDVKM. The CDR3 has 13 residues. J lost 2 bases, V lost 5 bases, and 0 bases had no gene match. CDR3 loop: CASSDRGNQPQHF. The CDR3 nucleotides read TGTGCCAGCAGTGACAGGGGCAATCAGCCCCAGCATTTT.

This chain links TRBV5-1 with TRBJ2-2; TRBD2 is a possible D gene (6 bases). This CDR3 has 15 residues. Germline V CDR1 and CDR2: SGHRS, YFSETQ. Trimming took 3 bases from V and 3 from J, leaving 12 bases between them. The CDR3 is CASSSGGSDTGELFF. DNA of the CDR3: TGCGCCAGCAGCTCCGGAGGGTCGGACACCGGGGAGCTGTTTTTT.

The CDR3 spells CASSFIKRSNEQYF. The DNA for the CDR3 is TGTGCCAGCAGTTTTATCAAGCGTTCGAACGAGCAGTACTTC. The V call is TRBV28, the J call TRBJ2-7; no definite D call. This CDR3 contains 14 residues. The ends were cut back, 3 bases at V and 5 bases at J, with 14 bases in the middle. Germline assignment: CDR1 MDHEN and CDR2 SYDVKM. Full variable domain (outside the CDR3, taken from reference TRBV28 and TRBJ2-7): DVKVTQSSRYLVKRTGEKVFLECVQDMDHENMFWYRQDPGLGLRLIYFSYDVKMKEKGDIPEGYSVSREKKERFSLILESASTNQTSMYLCASSFIKRSNEQYFGPGTRLTVT.

CDR3 sequence (DNA): TGTGCCAGCAGCTTAGACAGGGTTGGCTATGGCTACACCTTC. Translating gives CASSLDRVGYGYTF. V usage is TRBV11-3 and J usage is TRBJ1-2; tentatively, D is TRBD1 (5 bases). This CDR3 is built from 14 residues. Germline V CDR1 and CDR2: SGHNT, YENEEA. The ends were cut back, 0 bases at V and 4 bases at J, with 9 bases in the middle.

CDR3: CASRRLAGGPWDEQFF. The CDR3 coding sequence is TGTGCCAGCAGGAGACTAGCGGGAGGGCCTTGGGATGAGCAGTTCTTC. The chain recombines TRBV2 with TRBJ2-1, with TRBD2 identical over 14 bases. With 6 bases clipped from V and 8 bases from J, the junction kept 9 bases outside the gene matches. Germline V gene sequence: CDR1 SNHLY, CDR2 FYNNEI. CDR3 size: 16 residues.

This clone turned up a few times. CDR3 nucleotides: TGTGCCAGCAGCCCGACGACAGGAGTGAACACTGAAGCTTTCTTT. Amino acid sequence: CASSPTTGVNTEAFF. The chain employs TRBV9 and TRBJ1-1; D is perhaps TRBD1 (6 bases). The CDR3 covers 15 residues. Germline values: CDR1 SGDLS, CDR2 YYNGEE. Trimming left V 4 bases short and J 0 bases short, with 13 bases between.

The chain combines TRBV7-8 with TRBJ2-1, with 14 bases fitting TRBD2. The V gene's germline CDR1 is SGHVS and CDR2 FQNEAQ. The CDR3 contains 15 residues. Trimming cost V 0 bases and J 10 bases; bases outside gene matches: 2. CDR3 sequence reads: CASSLARLAGGEQFF. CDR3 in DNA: TGTGCCAGCAGCTTAGCGCGACTAGCGGGAGGGGAGCAGTTCTTC.

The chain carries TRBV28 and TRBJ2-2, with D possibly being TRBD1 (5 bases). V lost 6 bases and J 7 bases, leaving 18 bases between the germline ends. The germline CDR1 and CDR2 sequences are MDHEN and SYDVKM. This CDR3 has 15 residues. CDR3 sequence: CASRPYRFRDGELFF. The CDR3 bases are TGTGCCAGCAGACCTTACAGGTTTCGTGACGGGGAGCTGTTTTTT.